This T cell receptor beta chain was retrieved from a study of shared clonotypes between healthy human individuals. Study findings and constraints: Rarefaction demonstrated incomplete sorted-subset sequencing despite large depth. Among non-shared clonotypes, generation probabilities were lower than among those shared by all four donors.

On this clone: Antigen: not known.

CDR1 is SGHRS and CDR2 is YFSETQ in the germline V gene. V trimming: 2 bases; J trimming: 4 bases; junction bases outside the gene matches: 5. The length of the CDR3 is 14 residues. Authors' methods: Junction-only immunoSEQ data arrived without quality scores, meaning filtering differed. Libraries were prepared by immunoSEQ multiplex PCR; TCRdb keeps only in-frame clonotypes and omits some of them. The V and J calls and the clone size are those of that table, but D and trimming were determined from the DNA. The sample has millions of clones, 85% to 95% seen once. Naive CD8 populations comprised CD45RO-negative cells positively selected for CCR7, excluding terminally differentiated effector memory CD45RA+ cells. Healthy HIV-negative adults with no recent acute infections or vaccinations were recruited as donors.

This chain connects TRBV5-1 to TRBJ1-2; 7 bases match TRBD1. This TCR came from a man between 18 and 35 years old in good health. The sample comprised naive CD8+ T cells sorted from blood. The CDR3: CASSFRQGGYGYTF. The CDR3 region has the DNA TGCGCCAGCAGCTTCCGGCAGGGGGGCTATGGCTACACCTTC.